This TCR beta chain was retrieved from a study of blood T cell repertoires in COVID-19. With 7 bases removed from V and 6 bases from J, the gap between germline ends came to 17 bases. The CDR3 is 14 residues long. Germline V gene data show CDR1 as SGHRS and CDR2 as YFSETQ. Source study methods: Counts of nucleated cells, estimated from reference gene primer amplification, were obtained. Method: immunoSEQ multiplex PCR; TCRdb's copy keeps in-frame clones and lacks some. V and J calls and clone size are those listed in that table; D and trimming were worked out from the DNA. The sample has roughly 160,000 clones, about 85% seen once.

The specimen was peripheral blood. The chain is built from TRBV5-1 and TRBJ2-4; weak D call: TRBD2 (6 bases). The origin of this receptor is a woman aged 45-65 years with COVID-19, enrolled during active disease. CDR3 residues: CASGGALRRNIQYF. CDR3 coding DNA: TGCGCCAGCGGCGGGGCGTTAAGGCGAAACATTCAGTACTTC.